This T cell receptor (beta chain) was captured by sequencing in a study of blood T cells in healthy people across ages. About the research overall: About one barcoded beta molecule was captured per two T cells (by template switching).

The study drew donors from healthy Caucasian individuals in Russia aged 6 to 90. Germline-derived CDR1 and CDR2 are LGHDT and YNNKEL (reference sequence). V was trimmed by 7 bases and J by 4 bases, leaving 14 bases between them. CDR3 size: 13 residues. Study-wide points: There were more naive CD4+ cells and higher diversity in long-lived donors than in aged donors. TCR beta diversity, measured per million T cells, fell in a roughly linear way with age.

A second PCR, run for roughly 7 to 12 cycles, used a sample-barcoded 5' primer plus a J-beta primer mix. MiXCR, run by TCRdb on the 5' RACE reads, gives a single entry per CDR3 protein. The sample yields 1.5 million or so distinct CDR3 sequences, 42% seen once. This clonotype was counted between two and nine times. The antigen is unknown. The receptor comes from a woman under 30 in good health. This rearrangement joins TRBV3-1 to TRBJ2-7; possible D gene TRBD2, 6 bases. Sequenced: blood. This CDR3 reads CASTNGGVYEQYF. The CDR3 DNA reads as TGTGCCAGCACCAACGGGGGTGTTTACGAGCAGTACTTC.